This TCR beta chain originates from a study of blood T cell repertoires in COVID-19 (dated by TCRdb to between 2020 and 2021). In the study overall: The collaborator samples originated in the United States, Italy and Spain and spanned the acute and convalescent phases of COVID-19. The prospective study material was composed of cDNA or gDNA derived from T cells, B-cell-depleted T cells, or PBMCs. Deeply sampled blood TCRbeta repertoires from subjects exposed to, actively infected with, or recovered from COVID-19 were included in the dataset. A freely available public database, intended as a resource for researchers studying the immune response to SARS-CoV-2, is where the repertoires were released. Samples were obtained from the ongoing ImmuneRACE study (first 160 participants) and from 1,254 subjects provided by 6 global collaborators. Nearly every sample came with metadata listing a de-identified subject ID, COVID-19 status, age in years and sex. HLA class I and class II types, where available, came from metadata supplied by the sample provider rather than from assay-based typing. General study outcomes and caveats: How much clinical and demographic metadata was included differed by source and by participant, and the metadata was provided uncurated.

CDR1 and CDR2 are read off the germline V gene as SGHAT and FQNNGV. Including cysteine and phenylalanine, the CDR3 has 15 amino acids. Of all the DNA, just the CDR3 is kept, 45 bases in frame from base 1. The V end loses 4 bases and the J end loses 7 bases, and a stretch of 16 bases separates them. Note on this clone: No cognate antigen has been identified for it. Base qualities are missing; no much larger clone stands one base away.

TCRbeta CDR3 regions were amplified from genomic DNA using the immunoSEQ Assay, a bias-controlled multiplex PCR. For the original study's pipeline: The number of nucleated cells in each sample was estimated from the amplification of reference gene primers within the assay. To quantify the absolute abundance of each unique TCRbeta CDR3 rearrangement, sequence reads were collapsed and filtered. For each sample, productive Simpson clonality was calculated by taking the square root of Simpson's diversity index across productive rearrangements. TCRdb provides this immuneACCESS table in a form limited to in-frame rearrangements. Some clones are lacking; in checked studies, under half of them reflect an unresolved V gene, and why the rest are absent is not known. D and trimming come from the DNA, and the V and J calls and clone size come from that table. Within this sample are 95,000 to 150,000 clones, with roughly 74% of them counted one time only. Roughly 5.5% of the sample is in the top ten clones.

The collaborating institutions used their own protocols to collect whole blood in K2EDTA tubes. Collaborator samples were shipped for TCRbeta analysis as frozen whole blood, isolated PBMCs, or DNA extracted from either sample type. The chain is made from TRBV11-2 and TRBJ1-4; 6 matching bases give a weak D call of TRBD1. The receptor was isolated from a man in his 60s with acute or convalescent COVID-19. The sequenced sample was peripheral blood. The sequenced DNA: TGTGCCAGCAGCTCTCAGGGGAGAGGCGTTGAAAAACTGTTTTTT. This encodes CASSSQGRGVEKLFF.